Each of the 30 T cell receptor beta chains below was sequenced from the same sample in a study of cytomegalovirus exposure and HLA in healthy donors. Primers for the PCR totalled 60 Vbeta and 13 Jbeta. This table comes from immunoSEQ multiplex PCR, and its TCRdb copy is limited to in-frame clones, with some not included. The sample records roughly 130,000 clones, about 80% being singletons. Sequencing input: PBMCs. These receptors were collected from a human donor in good health.

For this clone: Other DNA sequences in this sample translate to the same CDR3. The rearrangement links TRBV5-1 to TRBJ2-5, with a weak D call TRBD2 (7 bases). Germline CDR1 reads SGHRS; CDR2 reads YFSETQ. V was cut by 0 bases and J by 5 bases, with 11 bases left in between. This CDR3 region has 14 residues. CDR3 sequence: CASSLVGGAETQYF. DNA for the CDR3: TGCGCCAGCAGCTTGGTGGGGGGGGCCGAGACCCAGTACTTC. Drawing the rest from reference TRBV5-1 and TRBJ2-5, the complete variable domain is KAGVTQTPRYLIKTRGQQVTLSCSPISGHRSVSWYQQTPGQGLQFLFEYFSETQRNKGNFPGRFSGRQFSNSRSEMNVSTLELGDSALYLCASSLVGGAETQYFGPGTRLLVL.

The J gene is TRBJ2-5, the V gene TRBV5-1; TRBD1 matches at 7 bases. Germline CDR1 is SGHRS and CDR2 is YFSETQ. The CDR3 spans 16 residues. V dropped 4 bases and J dropped 5; count of bases not matched to a gene: 14. CDR3 bases: TGCGCCAGCAGCCCCGAAAGGGGGCCGGAGATCGAGACCCAGTACTTC. It is translated as CASSPERGPEIETQYF.

This clone was recorded once. The CDR3 loop reads CASSPGLAEETQYF. The CDR3, as DNA: TGCGCCAGCAGCCCGGGACTAGCGGAAGAGACCCAGTACTTC. This rearrangement joins TRBV4-1 to TRBJ2-5, with 11 bases aligning to TRBD2. The CDR3 totals 14 residues. V lost 4 bases and J lost 3; bases outside the gene matches: 1. Germline CDR1 and CDR2: MGHRA and YSYEKL.

This clone was recorded once. V gene TRBV5-1 combines with J gene TRBJ1-5, with a possible D match to TRBD1 (6 bases). Germline CDR1 is SGHRS and CDR2 is YFSETQ. The CDR3 is 13 residues long. The V end lost 3 bases, the J end lost 6 bases, and 10 bases lay between the germline ends. The CDR3 DNA sequence: TGCGCCAGCAGCTACACAGGGAGTCAGCCCCAGCATTTT. The encoded protein is CASSYTGSQPQHF.

The chain combines TRBV7-9 with TRBJ1-5; D not certain. Between the trimmed V and J ends, which lost 1 base and 6 bases, there was a span of 7 bases. Per the germline V gene, CDR1 is SEHNR and CDR2 is FQNEAQ (reference sequence). The CDR3 contains 13 residues. DNA for the CDR3: TGTGCCAGCAGCTTAGGAGGTACTCAGCCCCAGCATTTT. Its protein product is CASSLGGTQPQHF.

This chain uses TRBV11-2 with TRBJ2-7, with TRBD1 matching over 9 bases. The V and J ends lost 4 bases and 2 bases, in that order; junction bases with no gene match: 6. The germline gives CDR1 SGHAT, CDR2 FQNNGV. The CDR3 extends over 15 amino acids. CDR3 sequence: CASSWGQGETYEQYF. The CDR3, as DNA: TGTGCCAGCAGCTGGGGACAGGGCGAAACCTACGAGCAGTACTTC.

This clone has only a few counts. The chain recombines TRBV10-3 with TRBJ2-7; 8 bases match TRBD1. The CDR3 has 14 amino acids. Germline CDR1 reads ENHRY; CDR2 reads SYGVKD. With V trimmed by 6 bases and J by 2 bases, 6 bases remained unmatched. CDR3 nucleotides: TGTGCCATCAGAACGTCAGGGGGCACCTACGAGCAGTACTTC. It translates to CAIRTSGGTYEQYF.

The V call is TRBV11-2, the J call TRBJ1-4; D gene ambiguous. The CDR3 is 16 amino acids. Germline V gene sequence: CDR1 SGHAT, CDR2 FQNNGV. Trimming took off 5 bases at V and 0 bases at J, with 13 bases between the two ends. The CDR3 DNA reads as TGTGCCAGCAGCAGAGGGATAACTGCAACTAATGAAAAACTGTTTTTT. Its translation: CASSRGITATNEKLFF.

This sequence joins TRBV2 and TRBJ1-5; 9 bases map to TRBD1. V lost 6 bases, J lost 4 bases, and 10 bases stayed unmatched. CDR1 SNHLY and CDR2 FYNNEI come from the germline V gene. CDR3 length equals 16 residues. DNA of the CDR3: TGTGCCAGCAGACGACTAAGGACAGGGGAGAATCAGCCCCAGCATTTT. Encoded protein: CASRRLRTGENQPQHF.

This chain uses TRBV7-3 with TRBJ1-1; 8 bases are a match to TRBD1. The germline gives CDR1 SGHTA, CDR2 FQGTGA. V dropped 2 bases and J dropped 4; count of bases not matched to a gene: 9. This CDR3 spans 16 amino acids. CDR3 residues: CASSLGDGQGATEAFF. The CDR3 DNA reads as TGTGCCAGCAGCTTAGGTGACGGACAGGGCGCCACTGAAGCTTTCTTT.

This clone was observed a handful of times. The chain uses TRBV2 and TRBJ1-1; weak D call: TRBD1 (6 bases). Germline loops: CDR1 SNHLY, CDR2 FYNNEI. CDR3 length: 13 residues. Trimming cost V 7 bases and J 0 bases, with 9 bases left between them. CDR3 amino acids: CASTGHLNTEAFF. CDR3 nucleotide sequence: TGTGCCAGCACGGGACACTTGAACACTGAAGCTTTCTTT.

V gene TRBV7-3 combines with J gene TRBJ2-5; no firm D call. The CDR3 has 15 amino acids. Between the trimmed V and J ends, which lost 4 bases and 2 bases, there was a span of 14 bases. Germline V CDR1 and CDR2: SGHTA, FQGTGA. The CDR3 region is CASSSGRTLQETQYF. The CDR3 DNA follows: TGTGCCAGCAGCTCAGGCAGAACTCTTCAAGAGACCCAGTACTTC. Full variable domain (outside the CDR3, taken from reference TRBV7-3 and TRBJ2-5): GAGVSQTPSNKVTEKGKYVELRCDPISGHTALYWYRQSLGQGPEFLIYFQGTGAADDSGLPNDRFFAVRPEGSVSTLKIQRTERGDSAVYLCASSSGRTLQETQYFGPGTRLLVL.

This clone has more than one count but fewer than ten. The rearrangement joins TRBV28 to TRBJ1-1; D is uncertain. The germline gives CDR1 MDHEN, CDR2 SYDVKM. V dropped 3 bases and J dropped 11 bases, with 10 bases sitting between them. This CDR3 is 11 amino acids long. Written as DNA, the CDR3 is TGTGCCAGCAGTTTCGAGTTTCATGCTTTCTTT. Amino acid sequence: CASSFEFHAFF.

The chain carries TRBV6-5 and TRBJ1-1; D is undetermined. V was pared by 2 bases and J by 9 bases, with 7 bases between. Germline CDR1 and CDR2: MNHEY and SVGAGI. The CDR3 runs 11 residues. The CDR3 nucleotides read TGTGCCAGCAGTTACGCACAGAAAGCTTTCTTT. This translates into CASSYAQKAFF.

The chain uses TRBV27 and TRBJ1-5; D perhaps matches TRBD1 (6 bases). The CDR3 spans 14 residues. CDR1 is MNHEY, CDR2 SMNVEV, per germline (reference sequence). The ends were cut back, 6 bases at V and 3 bases at J, with 12 bases in the middle. The CDR3 loop reads CASSLQGNNQPQHF. In DNA form, the CDR3 reads TGTGCCAGCAGCCTCCAGGGGAACAATCAGCCCCAGCATTTT.

This rearrangement joins TRBV5-6 to TRBJ1-6, with D unresolved. This CDR3 is 14 amino acids long. Germline V gives CDR1 SGHDT, CDR2 YYEEEE. The V end lost 2 bases, the J end lost 7 bases, and 10 bases lay between the germline ends. This CDR3 is CASSLEGGNSPLHF. The CDR3 DNA reads as TGTGCCAGCAGCTTAGAGGGAGGGAATTCACCCCTCCACTTT.

The chain links TRBV7-9 to TRBJ1-3; D not resolved. V was shortened by 5 bases and J by 4 bases, with 12 bases between the two germline ends. CDR1 and CDR2 from the germline V gene are SEHNR and FQNEAQ (reference sequence). The CDR3 contains 14 residues. The CDR3 DNA reads TGTGCCAGCAGCGGAGGGTGGCCCGGAAACACCATATATTTT. Translated: CASSGGWPGNTIYF. Drawing the rest from reference TRBV7-9 and TRBJ1-3, the complete variable domain is DTGVSQNPRHKITKRGQNVTFRCDPISEHNRLYWYRQTLGQGPEFLTYFQNEAQLEKSRLLSDRFSAERPKGSFSTLEIQRTEQGDSAMYLCASSGGWPGNTIYFGEGSWLTVV.

CDR3 loop: CAISEFGSPGANVLTF. The CDR3 DNA follows: TGTGCCATCAGTGAGTTCGGTAGCCCTGGGGCCAACGTCCTGACTTTC. The chain joins TRBV10-3 to TRBJ2-6; no clear D gene. From germline, CDR1 is ENHRY and CDR2 SYGVKD. V dropped 1 base and J dropped 2 bases, with 9 bases sitting between them. The CDR3 runs to 16 residues.

The rearrangement links TRBV27 to TRBJ2-5, with 14 positions matching TRBD2. Germline assignment: CDR1 MNHEY and CDR2 SMNVEV (reference sequence). Losses at the gene ends were 1 base for V and 4 bases for J; bases not matched to a gene: 11. The CDR3 contains 19 residues. Here the CDR3 DNA reads TGTGCCAGCAGTTTATGGGGACCCGGGACTAGCGGGAGAGGAGAGACCCAGTACTTC. This sequence encodes CASSLWGPGTSGRGETQYF.

The J gene is TRBJ1-4, the V gene TRBV27; 9 nucleotides line up with TRBD1. Trimming took 7 bases from V and 5 from J; bases not matched to a gene: 2. CDR3 length: 13 amino acids. The germline V gene has CDR1 MNHEY and CDR2 SMNVEV (reference sequence). In DNA form, the CDR3 reads TGTGCCAGCAAGGGACAGGGAAATGAAAAACTGTTTTTT. Translating it yields CASKGQGNEKLFF.

The CDR3 here is CASSPPRLRSYNEQFF. CDR3 DNA sequence: TGTGCCAGCAGCCCACCCCGACTTCGCTCCTACAATGAGCAGTTCTTC. The genes are TRBV7-8 and TRBJ2-1; D is unresolved. The CDR3 covers 16 residues. Trimming shortened V by 5 bases and J by 0 bases, and 14 bases separated the two germline ends. Germline-derived CDR1 and CDR2 are SGHVS and FQNEAQ.

The CDR3 is CASSYSITDSEAFF. Here the CDR3 DNA reads TGTGCCAGCAGTTACTCGATTACGGACAGTGAAGCTTTCTTT. This chain joins TRBV6-6 and TRBJ1-1; TRBD1 might be the D (6 bases). Germline V CDR1 and CDR2: MNHNY, SVGAGI (reference sequence). CDR3 size: 14 residues. Between the trimmed V and J ends, which lost 0 bases and 7 bases, there was a span of 12 bases.

The genes are TRBV7-9 and TRBJ2-2, with D perhaps matching TRBD1 (5 bases). The V gene lost 8 bases and the J gene lost 2 bases, with 9 bases spanning the gap. Germline lookup yields CDR1 SEHNR and CDR2 FQNEAQ (reference sequence). CDR3 length: 13 residues. The CDR3 sequence is CASLTANTGELFF. DNA of the CDR3: TGTGCCAGCTTGACAGCAAACACCGGGGAGCTGTTTTTT.

The gene calls are TRBV2 and TRBJ1-5; 8 bases are shared with TRBD1. The CDR3 runs to 15 residues. V was pared by 6 bases and J by 6 bases, with 10 bases of the junction left unmatched. The germline V gene has CDR1 SNHLY and CDR2 FYNNEI. The CDR3 protein is CASSRDRPPGQPQHF. CDR3 nucleotide sequence: TGTGCCAGCAGCCGGGACAGGCCTCCGGGTCAGCCCCAGCATTTT.

This sequence joins TRBV19 and TRBJ2-7; 8 nucleotides agree with TRBD1. Germline loops: CDR1 LNHDA, CDR2 SQIVND (reference sequence). The length of the CDR3 is 15 residues. Losses at the gene ends were 6 bases for V and 4 bases for J; bases not matched to a gene: 11. The CDR3 DNA sequence: TGTGCCAGTAGCCCACTGGGGGACAGGAGGTACGAGCAGTACTTC. This gives the protein CASSPLGDRRYEQYF.

This chain links TRBV1 with TRBJ1-1; TRBD1 was called by the table and not checked on the DNA. TRBV1 is an annotated pseudogene. The CDR3 contains 15 residues. The CDR3 DNA follows: TGCACCAGCAGCCAAGTCAGGGGGTTTACGACTGAAGCTTTCTTT. It translates to CTSSQVRGFTTEAFF.

This clone turned up a few times. The J gene is TRBJ1-5, the V gene TRBV5-1, with a tentative D call TRBD1 (6 bases). The germline V and J ends were trimmed by 2 bases and 7 bases, with 10 bases remaining between them. Looked up from germline, CDR1 is SGHRS and CDR2 is YFSETQ. The CDR3 runs 13 residues. The CDR3 reads CASSFDGQQPQHF. In DNA, the CDR3 is TGCGCCAGCAGCTTTGATGGACAGCAGCCCCAGCATTTT.

The chain has TRBV5-1 and TRBJ2-7; the match to TRBD2 covers 9 bases. The germline gives CDR1 SGHRS, CDR2 YFSETQ. V lost 2 bases to trimming and J lost 0 bases; unmatched junction nucleotides: 3. The CDR3 has 15 residues. The CDR3 reads CASSFIAGASYEQYF. DNA for the CDR3: TGCGCCAGCAGCTTCATAGCGGGGGCCTCCTACGAGCAGTACTTC. Variable domain in full (rest from reference TRBV5-1 and TRBJ2-7): KAGVTQTPRYLIKTRGQQVTLSCSPISGHRSVSWYQQTPGQGLQFLFEYFSETQRNKGNFPGRFSGRQFSNSRSEMNVSTLELGDSALYLCASSFIAGASYEQYFGPGTRLTVT.

The rearrangement joins TRBV27 to TRBJ2-7, with D possibly being TRBD1 (6 bases). CDR1 and CDR2 (germline): MNHEY, SMNVEV (reference sequence). The CDR3 length is 18 residues. Trimming removed 3 bases from V and 0 bases from J, with 21 bases in between. CDR3 in amino acids: CASSFIGTTDFYSYEQYF. The CDR3 DNA sequence: TGTGCCAGCAGTTTTATCGGGACAACCGACTTTTACTCCTACGAGCAGTACTTC.

This chain joins TRBV5-6 and TRBJ1-1; a possible D gene is TRBD1 (5 bases). The CDR3 has 15 amino acids. Between the trimmed V and J ends, which lost 3 bases and 3 bases, there was a span of 15 bases. Germline values: CDR1 SGHDT, CDR2 YYEEEE. The CDR3: CASSWDGLPYTEAFF. The CDR3 bases are TGTGCCAGCAGCTGGGACGGACTACCTTACACTGAAGCTTTCTTT.